This T cell receptor beta chain appears in the sequencing data of a study of blood T cells in healthy people across ages. Study results and limitations: One million T cells yielded diversity estimates that were considered underestimates. TCR beta diversity per million T cells fell roughly linearly with age.

In each sample, at least 6 million PBMCs were isolated. Combining a sample-barcoded 5' primer with a J-beta primer mix, a second PCR ran for roughly 6 to 12 cycles. TCRdb reanalysed the 5' RACE reads using MiXCR and keeps one entry per CDR3 protein. The table lists around 800,000 distinct CDR3 sequences, about 55% of them singletons, with roughly 37% in the top ten. The germline V gene encodes CDR1 SNHLY and CDR2 FYNNEI. The CDR3 runs to 18 residues. V lost 0 bases to trimming and J lost 8 bases; unmatched junction nucleotides: 11. Of note for this clonotype: The antigen remains unidentified.

This clonotype originated in an elderly man in good health. The chain couples TRBV2 to TRBJ2-5; 14 positions agree with TRBD2. Source material: blood. CDR3: CASSEARLAGGPGSTQYF. CDR3 nucleotide sequence: TGTGCCAGCAGTGAAGCTCGACTAGCGGGAGGGCCCGGGTCAACCCAGTACTTC.